The T cell receptor beta chain under discussion was sequenced for a study of blood T cell repertoires in COVID-19. About the study: Whether acute or convalescent, the COVID-19 samples came from the United States, Italy and Spain. Nucleic acid was either cDNA or gDNA, and it came from T cells, B-cell-depleted T cells, or PBMCs.

Per the original methods: Reference gene primer amplification gave estimated nucleated cell counts. Sequencing was performed with immunoSEQ multiplex PCR; in TCRdb, only in-frame clones are kept and a portion is missing. V and J calls and clone size are as listed in that table; D and trimming were resolved from the DNA. The repertoire holds 150,000 to 200,000 clones, with roughly 89% as singletons. The sequencing sample was made of peripheral blood. The receptor's source is a human donor in a cohort sampled during active COVID-19.

Written as DNA, the CDR3 is TGTGCCAGCAGGGTACCAGGGGGGAATGAGCAGTTCTTC. Translating it yields CASRVPGGNEQFF. The gene calls are TRBV5-5 and TRBJ2-1, with D possibly being TRBD1 (7 bases). V was cut by 5 bases and J by 7 bases, with 13 bases left in between. CDR3 length: 13 amino acids. Germline CDR1 is SGHKS and CDR2 is YYEKEE (reference sequence).